Following are 24 T cell receptor beta chains from one sample sequenced in a study of shared clonotypes between healthy human individuals. Positive CCR7 selection of CD45RO-negative cells yielded the naive CD8 cells, and terminally differentiated effector memory CD45RA+ cells were excluded. Sequencing used immunoSEQ multiplex PCR; TCRdb keeps in-frame clones, though not all of them. The table has millions of clones, around 93% seen once. Sample: naive CD8+ T cells from PBMCs. These receptors all stem from a young man in good health. Some clones in this sample may be carry-over from other donors' samples.

The CDR3 here is CASSLVRFEYEQYF. In DNA, the CDR3 is TGTGCCAGCAGCTTGGTGAGGTTCGAATACGAGCAGTACTTC. This chain connects TRBV5-8 to TRBJ2-7; D is undetermined. The CDR3 sequence is 14 residues long. The V gene lost 0 bases and the J gene lost 4 bases, with 11 bases spanning the gap. The germline gives CDR1 SGHTS, CDR2 YDEGEE. Full variable domain (outside the CDR3, taken from reference TRBV5-8 and TRBJ2-7): EAGVTQSPTHLIKTRGQQATLRCSPISGHTSVYWYQQALGLGLQFLLWYDEGEERNRGNFPPRFSGRQFPNYSSELNVNALELEDSALYLCASSLVRFEYEQYFGPGTRLTVT.

V gene TRBV19 combines with J gene TRBJ1-4; maybe TRBD1 (5 bases). The V end lost 4 bases, the J end lost 7 bases, and 16 bases lay between the germline ends. Germline V gives CDR1 LNHDA, CDR2 SQIVND (reference sequence). The CDR3 contains 15 residues. The CDR3 nucleotides are TGTGCCAGTAGTAATAGGGACTATGGATCTGAAAAACTGTTTTTT. It is translated as CASSNRDYGSEKLFF. Drawing the rest from reference TRBV19 and TRBJ1-4, the complete variable domain is DGGITQSPKYLFRKEGQNVTLSCEQNLNHDAMYWYRQDPGQGLRLIYYSQIVNDFQKGDIAEGYSVSREKKESFPLTVTSAQKNPTAFYLCASSNRDYGSEKLFFGSGTQLSVL.

The chain combines TRBV9 with TRBJ1-4; D might be TRBD1 (6 bases). The CDR3 has 14 amino acids. The germline CDR1 and CDR2 sequences are SGDLS and YYNGEE. V gave up 5 bases and J gave up 6 bases, with 14 bases separating them. Here the CDR3 reads CASSQGGEDEKLFF. The CDR3 nucleotides are TGTGCCAGCAGTCAAGGGGGGGAGGATGAAAAACTGTTTTTT.

V gene TRBV6-5 combines with J gene TRBJ2-7; D might be TRBD1 or TRBD2, each matching 7 bases. The CDR3 covers 14 residues. V was pared by 4 bases and J by 0 bases, with 10 bases between. The germline CDR1 and CDR2 sequences are MNHEY and SVGAGI. The CDR3 DNA reads as TGTGCCAGCAGTTCAGGGGGGGTCTCCTACGAGCAGTACTTC. Protein product: CASSSGGVSYEQYF.

The J gene is TRBJ2-1, the V gene TRBV7-9; 9 bases fit TRBD1. The CDR3 is made up of 16 amino acids. Looked up from germline, CDR1 is SEHNR and CDR2 is FQNEAQ (reference sequence). V lost 3 bases, J lost 6 bases, and 9 bases stayed unmatched. The CDR3 DNA reads as TGTGCCAGCAGCTTCGGACAGGGGACCCCTTCCAATGAGCAGTTCTTC. It is translated as CASSFGQGTPSNEQFF.

This clone has more than one count but fewer than ten. The same CDR3 can be traced to other DNA sequences in this sample. This sequence joins TRBV5-1 and TRBJ2-3; TRBD2 matches 11 bases. The germline CDR1 and CDR2 sequences are SGHRS and YFSETQ. The CDR3 sequence is 15 residues long. V lost 0 bases, J lost 3 bases, and 0 bases stayed unmatched. As DNA, the CDR3 is TGCGCCAGCAGCTTGGTAGCGGGAGGGACAGATACGCAGTATTTT. The encoded protein is CASSLVAGGTDTQYF.

The genes are TRBV28 and TRBJ2-7, with TRBD1 identical over 8 bases. V lost 3 bases and J lost 2; bases outside the gene matches: 6. CDR3 length: 15 residues. The germline gives CDR1 MDHEN, CDR2 SYDVKM. CDR3 nucleotide sequence: TGTGCCAGCAGTTTCAGACAGGGGCCAGCCTACGAGCAGTACTTC. Amino acid sequence: CASSFRQGPAYEQYF.

For this clone: The sample contains more than one DNA sequence encoding this CDR3. The V gene is TRBV4-2, the J gene TRBJ1-3; D is undetermined. CDR1 and CDR2 from the germline V gene are LGHNA and YNFKEQ. The CDR3 contains 14 residues. Trimming stripped 1 base from V and 0 bases from J, with 4 bases between. The CDR3 nucleotides are TGTGCCAGCAGCCAAGTGGGCTCTGGAAACACCATATATTTT. Translating gives CASSQVGSGNTIYF.

The V call is TRBV19, the J call TRBJ1-2; D is uncertain. This CDR3 is built from 17 residues. CDR1 is LNHDA and CDR2 is SQIVND in the germline V gene (reference sequence). Trimming took off 0 bases at V and 3 bases at J, with 17 bases between the two ends. CDR3 sequence (DNA): TGTGCCAGTAGTATAGATCTCGAGTCTTCAGGAGACTATGGCTACACCTTC. It translates to CASSIDLESSGDYGYTF.

In this sample, this clone turned up once. V is TRBV19 and J is TRBJ1-1, with D unresolved. There are 15 residues in the CDR3. The germline V and J ends were trimmed by 3 bases and 2 bases, with 13 bases remaining between them. Germline V gene sequence: CDR1 LNHDA, CDR2 SQIVND (reference sequence). The CDR3 reads CASSIRFGANTEAFF. CDR3 nucleotide sequence: TGTGCCAGTAGTATCCGGTTCGGCGCCAACACTGAAGCTTTCTTT.

The chain recombines TRBV7-6 with TRBJ2-3, with 7 bases aligning to TRBD2. Germline V gene data show CDR1 as SGHVS and CDR2 as FNYEAQ. This CDR3 region has 16 residues. V gave up 5 bases and J gave up 0 bases; unmatched junction bases: 8. The CDR3 is CASSREDRSSTDTQYF. The CDR3 nucleotides are TGTGCCAGCAGCCGGGAGGACCGTTCCAGCACAGATACGCAGTATTTT.

In regard to this clone: This same CDR3 is encoded by further DNA sequences in the sample. The J gene is TRBJ2-7, the V gene TRBV6-5; D not certain. Germline CDR1 reads MNHEY; CDR2 reads SVGAGI. CDR3 length: 16 amino acids. V lost 0 bases and J lost 1, with 13 bases in between. CDR3 bases: TGTGCCAGCAGTTACTCGACCGGTGGGGTATCCTACGAGCAGTACTTC. Protein: CASSYSTGGVSYEQYF.

The V call is TRBV2, the J call TRBJ2-1; D not resolved. Looked up from germline, CDR1 is SNHLY and CDR2 is FYNNEI. The CDR3 is 17 residues long. V dropped 6 bases and J dropped 3 bases, with 21 bases sitting between them. The CDR3 here is CASSHSTGENYYNEQFF. The CDR3 DNA follows: TGTGCCAGCAGCCACTCGACTGGGGAAAACTACTACAATGAGCAGTTCTTC.

The chain uses TRBV6-1 and TRBJ2-3; D could derive from TRBD1 or TRBD2 (6 bases each). CDR1 is MNHNS, CDR2 SASEGT, per germline. Trimming left V 4 bases short and J 2 bases short, with 16 bases between. The length of the CDR3 is 16 residues. CDR3 region: CASSGLRWGATDTQYF. The CDR3 bases are TGTGCCAGCAGTGGCCTTAGGTGGGGGGCCACAGATACGCAGTATTTT.

The CDR3 region has the DNA TGTGCCAGTCCCCGTGCAGGGCGCACTGAAGCTTTCTTT. This sequence encodes CASPRAGRTEAFF. V is TRBV2 and J is TRBJ1-1, with D perhaps matching TRBD1 (5 bases). The CDR3 is 13 residues long. Germline-derived CDR1 and CDR2 are SNHLY and FYNNEI. V lost 9 bases and J 4 bases, leaving 15 bases between the germline ends.

V and J are TRBV6-5 and TRBJ2-7; TRBD2 aligns across 10 bases. Losses at the gene ends were 4 bases for V and 3 bases for J; bases not matched to a gene: 6. The CDR3 runs to 15 residues. The V gene's germline CDR1 is MNHEY and CDR2 SVGAGI. DNA for the CDR3: TGTGCCAGCAGTTGGGGGGCTAGCGGGAGCTACGAGCAGTACTTC. This sequence encodes CASSWGASGSYEQYF.

The chain recombines TRBV6-5 with TRBJ2-3; 12 positions agree with TRBD2. The CDR3 is 15 amino acids. Germline lookup yields CDR1 MNHEY and CDR2 SVGAGI. Unmatched junction bases numbered 3, after V lost 2 bases and J lost 6 bases. The CDR3 sequence is CASSYKTSGRDTQYF. CDR3 in DNA: TGTGCCAGCAGTTACAAAACTAGCGGGAGGGATACGCAGTATTTT.

The genes are TRBV27 and TRBJ1-5, with D maybe TRBD1 (6 bases). This CDR3 is 19 amino acids long. Germline loops: CDR1 MNHEY, CDR2 SMNVEV (reference sequence). Trimming shortened V by 4 bases and J by 1 base, and 23 bases separated the two germline ends. CDR3 nucleotide sequence: TGTGCCAGCAGTTCCCTCGGGACAAGCGGGGCAGTAAGCAATCAGCCCCAGCATTTT. The encoded protein is CASSSLGTSGAVSNQPQHF.

The chain recombines TRBV6-1 with TRBJ1-1; D may be TRBD1 (5 bases). This CDR3 contains 17 residues. From germline, CDR1 is MNHNS and CDR2 SASEGT. Trimming took off 2 bases at V and 2 bases at J, with 18 bases between the two ends. The CDR3 DNA follows: TGTGCCAGCAGTGAACTTCCGGGGGGATCAATAAACACTGAAGCTTTCTTT. This encodes CASSELPGGSINTEAFF.

CDR3 sequence: CASSQPGEGSTEAFF. Here the CDR3 DNA reads TGTGCCAGCAGCCAACCCGGGGAGGGAAGCACTGAAGCTTTCTTT. The gene calls are TRBV16 and TRBJ1-1; D is unclear. CDR3 size: 15 residues. Germline loops: CDR1 KGHSY, CDR2 FQNENV. Trimming cost V 2 bases and J 4 bases, with 14 bases left between them.

The chain links TRBV27 to TRBJ2-7; 9 bases agree with TRBD1. CDR3 length: 14 amino acids. Losses at the gene ends were 5 bases for V and 2 bases for J; bases not matched to a gene: 4. Germline V gene data show CDR1 as MNHEY and CDR2 as SMNVEV (reference sequence). CDR3 sequence: CASSPQGATYEQYF. Written as DNA, the CDR3 is TGTGCCAGCAGTCCACAGGGGGCAACCTACGAGCAGTACTTC.

The gene calls are TRBV27 and TRBJ2-1, with D possibly TRBD2 on 7 matching bases. The CDR3 has 15 amino acids. Deletions cut 6 bases from V and 2 bases from J, with 14 bases between. Germline-derived CDR1 and CDR2 are MNHEY and SMNVEV (reference sequence). CDR3 region: CASSYGGLTYNEQFF. In DNA form, the CDR3 reads TGTGCCAGCAGCTACGGGGGGCTGACCTACAATGAGCAGTTCTTC.

The chain carries TRBV7-9 and TRBJ2-2; TRBD2 matches 7 bases. This CDR3 has 15 residues. Looked up from germline, CDR1 is SEHNR and CDR2 is FQNEAQ (reference sequence). With 7 bases clipped from V and 4 bases from J, the junction kept 9 bases outside the gene matches. This CDR3 is CASTPLGGRTGELFF. CDR3 nucleotide sequence: TGTGCCAGCACCCCCCTGGGAGGGCGCACCGGGGAGCTGTTTTTT.

In this sample, this clone turned up once. The V and J genes are TRBV30 and TRBJ2-5, with D possibly matching TRBD2 (5 bases). The germline CDR1 and CDR2 sequences are GTSNPN and SVGIG (reference sequence). Trimming removed 8 bases at V and 1 base at J, with 11 bases between. The CDR3 is 12 amino acids. This chain's CDR3 is CAGILAQETQYF. For the CDR3, the DNA is TGTGCCGGCATCCTAGCCCAAGAGACCCAGTACTTC.